The present T cell receptor beta chain was sequenced within a study of blood T cell repertoires in COVID-19. Measured with immunoSEQ multiplex PCR; TCRdb has only the in-frame clones, and not every one. The sample consists of 95,000 to 110,000 clones, 85% to 90% of them appearing once. Germline V gene lookup returns CDR1 SGHRS and CDR2 YFSETQ. With 2 bases removed from V and 2 bases from J, the gap between germline ends came to 10 bases. This CDR3 is 15 amino acids long. The TCR originated in a human donor in a cohort sampled during active COVID-19. The V call is TRBV5-1, the J call TRBJ2-2, with D possibly matching TRBD1 (5 bases). Sample: peripheral blood. In DNA, the CDR3 is TGCGCCAGCAGCTTAGACAGATCAAACACCGGGGAGCTGTTTTTT. Amino acids: CASSLDRSNTGELFF.